These 8 T cell receptor beta chains share one sample of origin, sequenced in a study of T cells in Graves' hyperthyroidism and ophthalmopathy. The CDR3 regions of TCR beta were amplified from RNA transcripts. Initially, a first-round RT-PCR of the TCR CDR3 employed the HTBI primer set. One entry per CDR3 protein, called by TCRdb with MiXCR from the multiplex PCR reads. The sample yields about 250,000 distinct CDR3 sequences, approximately 24% seen once. The source material was blood. The receptors stem from a woman in her 40s with Graves' ophthalmopathy.

In its sample, this clonotype was seen many times. The rearrangement joins TRBV7-9 to TRBJ2-5; D is unclear. The length of the CDR3 is 15 residues. The germline V gene encodes CDR1 SEHNR and CDR2 FQNEAQ (reference sequence). The V and J ends lost 3 bases and 3 bases respectively, with 14 bases between them. The CDR3 sequence is CASSFGSGQEETQYF. In DNA, the CDR3 is TGTGCCAGCAGCTTCGGTTCAGGCCAGGAAGAGACCCAGTACTTC.

The chain joins TRBV19 to TRBJ2-2; 9 nucleotides line up with TRBD1. The CDR3 is 15 residues long. Per germline, CDR1 LNHDA and CDR2 SQIVND (reference sequence). After removal of 7 bases from V and 4 bases from J, the junction contained 7 bases not matched to a gene. The CDR3 spells CASKPGQGATGELFF. CDR3 DNA sequence: TGTGCCAGTAAACCGGGACAGGGAGCCACCGGGGAGCTGTTTTTT.

In its sample, this clonotype was seen a few times. The genes are TRBV12-3 or TRBV12-4 and TRBJ2-7, with 7 positions matching TRBD2. There are 16 residues in the CDR3. The V gene end was trimmed by 3 bases and the J gene end by 3 bases; junction bases not matched to a gene: 11. The CDR3 region has the DNA TGTGCCAGCAGTTTTTTTGCGGGAGAGAGCGGCTACGAGCAGTACTTC. Amino acids: CASSFFAGESGYEQYF.

Ten or more counts support this clonotype. This sequence joins TRBV6-2 or TRBV6-3 and TRBJ2-2, with 7 bases matching TRBD1. In germline, CDR1 is MNHEY, CDR2 SVGEGT. V gave up 8 bases and J gave up 4 bases; unmatched junction bases: 13. This CDR3 has 16 residues. In DNA form, the CDR3 reads TGTGCCAGCGCCAAGGAAGGAGGACAGGCCACCGGGGAGCTGTTTTTT. It encodes CASAKEGGQATGELFF.

Worth noting for this clonotype: Possible read error: a much larger clone is one base away. This chain connects TRBV4-1 to TRBJ2-7; 9 bases fit TRBD2. This CDR3 contains 15 residues. The germline CDR1 and CDR2 sequences are MGHRA and YSYEKL. The CDR3 bases are TGCGCCAGCAACCAAGTCGCGGGAGGGGGTGACGAGCAGTACTTC. The encoded protein is CASNQVAGGGDEQYF.

The V call is TRBV7-9, the J call TRBJ1-2; 7 bases agree with TRBD1. Looked up from germline, CDR1 is SEHNR and CDR2 is FQNEAQ (reference sequence). J lost 3 bases, V lost 5 bases, and 9 bases had no gene match. The CDR3 has 15 residues. Here the CDR3 reads CASSPGQSPHYGYTF. In DNA, the CDR3 is TGTGCCAGCAGCCCGGGACAGTCCCCCCACTATGGCTACACCTTC.

The rearrangement uses TRBV7-3 and TRBJ2-3; D is uncertain. This CDR3 region has 14 residues. The germline V gene has CDR1 SGHTA and CDR2 FQGTGA. V lost 5 bases and J lost 0, with 9 bases in between. The CDR3 spells CASSQAPSTDTQYF. For the CDR3, the DNA is TGTGCCAGCAGCCAAGCCCCTAGCACAGATACGCAGTATTTT.

This clonotype was observed at least ten times. The gene calls are TRBV27 and TRBJ2-7; TRBD2 matches at 10 bases. Germline CDR1 and CDR2: MNHEY and SMNVEV (reference sequence). This CDR3 region has 16 residues. The V segment lost 4 bases and the J segment 5 bases; nucleotides outside the gene matches: 11. The CDR3 bases are TGTGCCAGCAGTTCGACTGGGGCTAGCGGGAGACACGAGCAGTACTTC. Its translation is CASSSTGASGRHEQYF.